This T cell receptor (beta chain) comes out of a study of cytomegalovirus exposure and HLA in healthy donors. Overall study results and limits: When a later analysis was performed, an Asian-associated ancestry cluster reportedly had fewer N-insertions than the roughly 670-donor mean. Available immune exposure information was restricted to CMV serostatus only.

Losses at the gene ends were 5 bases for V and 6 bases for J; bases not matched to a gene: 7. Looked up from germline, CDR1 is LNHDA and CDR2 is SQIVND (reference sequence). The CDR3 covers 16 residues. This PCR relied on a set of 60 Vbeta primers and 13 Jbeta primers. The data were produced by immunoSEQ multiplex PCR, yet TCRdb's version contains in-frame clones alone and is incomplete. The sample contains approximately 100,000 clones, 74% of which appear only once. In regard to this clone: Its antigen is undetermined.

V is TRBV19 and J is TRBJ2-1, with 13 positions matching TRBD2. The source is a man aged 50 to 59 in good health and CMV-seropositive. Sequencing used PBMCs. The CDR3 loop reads CASSFFTSGGGNEQFF. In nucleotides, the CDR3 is TGTGCCAGTAGTTTCTTCACTAGCGGGGGGGGCAATGAGCAGTTCTTC.